The TCR beta chain under discussion was sequenced for a study of blood T cells in healthy people across ages. Primers used in a second PCR of roughly 6 to 11 cycles were a sample-barcoded 5' primer and a J-beta primer mix. Each cDNA molecule was tagged by a template-switch adaptor that had 12 random nucleotides. There were at least 3 million CDR3-containing paired-end reads obtained from each sample. TCRdb re-analysed the 5' RACE reads in MiXCR, keeping a single row per CDR3 protein. Of 1.2 million to 1.5 million distinct CDR3 sequences listed, 42% are singletons. Total RNA was extracted at no less than 5.5 micrograms per sample. CDR1 is DFQATT, CDR2 SNEGSKA, per germline (reference sequence). The CDR3 has 13 residues. Trimming left V 0 bases short and J 13 bases short, with 17 bases between.

J is TRBJ2-3 and V is TRBV20-1; the D gene is possibly TRBD2 (5 bases). The clonotype comes from a woman between 18 and 29 years old in good health. Input material: blood. The CDR3 bases are TGCAGTGCTAGAGAAGGAGGAGACCCGTGGGAGTATTTT. Protein: CSAREGGDPWEYF.